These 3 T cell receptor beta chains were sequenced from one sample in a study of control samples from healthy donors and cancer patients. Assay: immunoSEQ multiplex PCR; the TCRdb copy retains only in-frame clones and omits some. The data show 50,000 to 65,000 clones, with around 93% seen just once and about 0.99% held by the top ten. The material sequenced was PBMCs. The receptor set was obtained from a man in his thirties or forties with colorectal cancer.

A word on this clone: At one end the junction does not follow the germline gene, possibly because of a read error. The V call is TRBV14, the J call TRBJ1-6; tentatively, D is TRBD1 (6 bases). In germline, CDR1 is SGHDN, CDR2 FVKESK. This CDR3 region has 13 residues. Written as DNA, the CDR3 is TGTGCCAGCAGCCCCACAGGGAATTTACCCCTCCACTTT. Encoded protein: CASSPTGNLPLHF.

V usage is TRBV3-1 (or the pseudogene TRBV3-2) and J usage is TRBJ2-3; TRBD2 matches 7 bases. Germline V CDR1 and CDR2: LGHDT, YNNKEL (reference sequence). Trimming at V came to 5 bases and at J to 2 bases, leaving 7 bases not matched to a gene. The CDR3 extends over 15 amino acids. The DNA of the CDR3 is TGTGCCAGCAGCTGGACGGGGGGATACACAGATACGCAGTATTTT. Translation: CASSWTGGYTDTQYF.

This CDR3 reads CASSVGTSGGRSTDTQYF. The CDR3 nucleotides are TGTGCCAGCAGCGTAGGTACTAGCGGGGGGCGAAGCACAGATACGCAGTATTTT. This chain uses TRBV9 with TRBJ2-3; 12 bases agree with TRBD2. The V and J ends lost 0 bases and 0 bases, in that order; junction bases with no gene match: 5. The germline V gene encodes CDR1 SGDLS and CDR2 YYNGEE. The CDR3 contains 18 residues.